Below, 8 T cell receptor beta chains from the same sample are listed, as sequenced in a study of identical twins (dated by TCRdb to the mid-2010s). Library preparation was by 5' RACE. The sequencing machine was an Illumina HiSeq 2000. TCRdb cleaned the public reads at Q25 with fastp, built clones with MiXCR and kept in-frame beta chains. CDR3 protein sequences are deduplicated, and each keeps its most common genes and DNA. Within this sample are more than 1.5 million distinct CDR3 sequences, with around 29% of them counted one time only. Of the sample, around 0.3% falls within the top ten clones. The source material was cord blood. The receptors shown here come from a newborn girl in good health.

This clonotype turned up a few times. CDR3 sequence reads: CSARTSGSVYEQYF. For the CDR3, the DNA is TGCAGTGCTAGAACTAGCGGGAGTGTATACGAGCAGTACTTC. This chain joins TRBV20-1 and TRBJ2-7; 11 nucleotides line up with TRBD2. Looked up from germline, CDR1 is DFQATT and CDR2 is SNEGSKA (reference sequence). The CDR3 is 14 amino acids. Losses at the gene ends were 2 bases for V and 4 bases for J; bases not matched to a gene: 4.

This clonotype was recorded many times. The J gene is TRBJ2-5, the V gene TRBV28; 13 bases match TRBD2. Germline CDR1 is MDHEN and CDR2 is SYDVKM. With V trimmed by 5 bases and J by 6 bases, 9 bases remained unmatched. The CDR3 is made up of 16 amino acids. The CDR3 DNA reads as TGTGCCAGCAGTCCCCCCTGGACTAGCGGGAGAAAGACCCAGTACTTC. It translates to CASSPPWTSGRKTQYF.

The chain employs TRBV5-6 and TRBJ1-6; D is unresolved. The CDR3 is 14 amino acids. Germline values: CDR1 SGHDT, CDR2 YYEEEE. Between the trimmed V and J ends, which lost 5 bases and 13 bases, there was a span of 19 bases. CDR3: CASSLRAMSDPLHF. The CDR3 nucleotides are TGTGCCAGCAGTTTGAGGGCCATGTCCGACCCCCTCCACTTT.

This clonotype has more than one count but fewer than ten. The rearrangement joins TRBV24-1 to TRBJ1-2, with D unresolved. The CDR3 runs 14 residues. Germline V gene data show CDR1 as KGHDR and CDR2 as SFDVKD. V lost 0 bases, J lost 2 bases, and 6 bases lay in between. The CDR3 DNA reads TGTGCCACCAGTGATTTGACAAAAAACTATGGCTACACCTTC. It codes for CATSDLTKNYGYTF.

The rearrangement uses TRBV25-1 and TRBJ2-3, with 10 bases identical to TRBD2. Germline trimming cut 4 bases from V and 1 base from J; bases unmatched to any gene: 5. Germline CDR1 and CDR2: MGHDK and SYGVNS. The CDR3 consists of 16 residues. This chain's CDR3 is CASSVQAGGRTDTQYF. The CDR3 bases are TGTGCCAGCAGTGTCCAAGCGGGAGGGCGCACAGATACGCAGTATTTT.

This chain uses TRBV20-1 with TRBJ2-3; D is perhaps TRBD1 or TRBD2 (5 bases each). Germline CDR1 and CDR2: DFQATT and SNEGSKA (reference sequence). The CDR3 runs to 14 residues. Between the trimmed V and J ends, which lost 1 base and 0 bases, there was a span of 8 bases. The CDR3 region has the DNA TGCAGTGCTAGAGGGGACGGAAGCACAGATACGCAGTATTTT. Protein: CSARGDGSTDTQYF.

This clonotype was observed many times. For the CDR3, the DNA is TGTGCCAGCAGCTTGTTCCCTAGCGGGAATAATGAGCAGTTCTTC. Its protein is CASSLFPSGNNEQFF. The chain recombines TRBV5-5 with TRBJ2-1; 9 bases are a match to TRBD2. The CDR3 is made up of 15 amino acids. V lost 1 base, J lost 7 bases, and 6 bases stayed unmatched. CDR1 is SGHKS, CDR2 YYEKEE, per germline (reference sequence). Full variable domain (rest looked up from reference TRBV5-5 and TRBJ2-1): DAGVTQSPTHLIKTRGQQVTLRCSPISGHKSVSWYQQVLGQGPQFIFQYYEKEERGRGNFPDRFSARQFPNYSSELNVNALLLGDSALYLCASSLFPSGNNEQFFGPGTRLTVL.

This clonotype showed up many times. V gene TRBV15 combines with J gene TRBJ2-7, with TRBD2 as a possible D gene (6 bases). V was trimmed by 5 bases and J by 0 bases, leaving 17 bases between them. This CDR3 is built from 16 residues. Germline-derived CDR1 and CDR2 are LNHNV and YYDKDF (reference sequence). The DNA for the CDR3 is TGTGCCACCAGCCTTACCTTTCGGGGGAGCTCCTACGAGCAGTACTTC. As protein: CATSLTFRGSSYEQYF.